This TCR beta chain was profiled in a study of tumour-infiltrating T cells in Burkitt lymphoma. For the study at large: Productive clonality predicted overall and progression-free survival.

Produced via immunoSEQ multiplex PCR; TCRdb's table is partial and in-frame only. Seen here are about 5,400 clones, 9.9% observed once, and the top ten hold 2.2%. This CDR3 comprises 13 residues. CDR1 is MNHEY, CDR2 SVGAGI, per germline. V shed 6 bases and J shed 8 bases, with 11 bases lying between them. Sample: tumor tissue. This sequence was found in a human donor with diffuse large B-cell lymphoma. This sequence joins TRBV6-5 and TRBJ1-6; D is unresolved. The CDR3, as DNA: TGTGCCAGCAGGCAACTTCGTGATTCACCCCTCCACTTT. This codes for CASRQLRDSPLHF.